This record looks at one T cell receptor beta chain sequence and its context. The antigen remains undetermined. With 6 bases clipped from V and 1 base from J, the junction kept 9 bases outside the gene matches. From germline, CDR1 is SNHLY and CDR2 FYNNEI. This CDR3 is built from 16 residues. This entry is derived from a study of cytomegalovirus exposure and HLA in healthy donors. Study-wide results and limits: More than 15,000 TCR beta sequences were associated with HLA alleles at 0.05 false discovery rate in a later analysis.

Samples came from healthy bone marrow donors. Nominally healthy donors provided the samples, though records likely missed some immune exposures. The study ran its PCR with 60 Vbeta and 13 Jbeta primers. Generated by immunoSEQ multiplex PCR, the TCRdb table keeps only in-frame clones and is missing some. Seen here are about 83,000 clones, roughly 80% observed once, and the top ten hold under 2%. The genes are TRBV2 and TRBJ2-3, with 8 bases aligning to TRBD2. Sequencing input: PBMCs. The sequence was obtained from a woman between 25 and 40 years old in good health and CMV-seronegative. CDR3 sequence (DNA): TGTGCCAGCAGCGAGGGGACTAGTCCGGGCACAGATACGCAGTATTTT. Its translation: CASSEGTSPGTDTQYF.